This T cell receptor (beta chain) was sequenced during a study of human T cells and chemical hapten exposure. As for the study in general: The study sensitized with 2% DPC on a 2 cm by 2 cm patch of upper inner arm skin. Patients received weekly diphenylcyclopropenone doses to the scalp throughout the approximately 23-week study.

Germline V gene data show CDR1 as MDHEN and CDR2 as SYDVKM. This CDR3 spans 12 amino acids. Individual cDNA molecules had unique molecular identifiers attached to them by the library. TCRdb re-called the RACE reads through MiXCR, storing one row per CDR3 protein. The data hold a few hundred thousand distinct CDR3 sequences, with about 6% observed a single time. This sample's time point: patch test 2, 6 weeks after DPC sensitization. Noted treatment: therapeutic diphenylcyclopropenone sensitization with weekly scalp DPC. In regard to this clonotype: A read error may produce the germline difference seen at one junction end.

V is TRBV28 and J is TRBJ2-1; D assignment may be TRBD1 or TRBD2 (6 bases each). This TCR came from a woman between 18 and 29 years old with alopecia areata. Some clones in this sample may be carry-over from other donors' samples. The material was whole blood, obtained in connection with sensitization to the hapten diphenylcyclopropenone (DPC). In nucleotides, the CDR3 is TGTGCCAGCAGACCCGGGGGCTTCCCCGGCTCTTTC. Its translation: CASRPGGFPGSF. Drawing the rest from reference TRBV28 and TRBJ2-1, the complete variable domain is DVKVTQSSRYLVKRTGEKVFLECVQDMDHENMFWYRQDPGLGLRLIYFSYDVKMKEKGDIPEGYSVSREKKERFSLILESASTNQTSMYLCASRPGGFPGSFGPGTRLTVL.